This T cell receptor beta chain stems from a study of Tregs in tolerant kidney transplant recipients. As concerns this clone: Its antigen is unknown.

This table comes from immunoSEQ multiplex PCR, and its TCRdb copy is limited to in-frame clones, with some not included. The profile shows under 300,000 clones, 80% to 85% of them singletons. The CDR3 covers 19 residues. Trimming pared 7 bases from V and 2 bases from J, leaving 31 bases between. Germline assignment: CDR1 SQVTM and CDR2 ANQGSEA. Thawed PBMCs were FACS-sorted into unstimulated CD4+CD25+CD127- regulatory T cells, CD4+CD25- non-regulatory cells, CD4 and CD8 cells. General observations from the study: Few patients were studied, so findings need validation in larger groups. Biological reproducibility was not directly addressed, but technical replication error appeared minimal.

The chain joins TRBV29-1 to TRBJ2-3, with D perhaps matching TRBD1 (7 bases). The sample comprised CD4+ T cells from blood. The TCR originated in a human donor in good health. CDR3 amino acids: CSASGIQGDLPTYTDTQYF. In DNA form, the CDR3 reads TGCAGCGCCTCCGGGATCCAGGGGGACTTACCCACCTACACAGATACGCAGTATTTT.